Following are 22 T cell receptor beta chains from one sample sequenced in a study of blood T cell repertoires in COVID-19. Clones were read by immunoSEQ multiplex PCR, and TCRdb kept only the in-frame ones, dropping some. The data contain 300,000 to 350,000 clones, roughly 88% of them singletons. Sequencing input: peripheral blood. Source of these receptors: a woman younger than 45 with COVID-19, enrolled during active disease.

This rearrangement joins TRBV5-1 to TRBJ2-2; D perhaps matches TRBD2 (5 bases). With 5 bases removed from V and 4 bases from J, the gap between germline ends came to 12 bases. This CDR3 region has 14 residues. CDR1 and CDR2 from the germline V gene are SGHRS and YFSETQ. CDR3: CASSGIASTGELFF. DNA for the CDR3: TGCGCCAGCAGTGGGATAGCGAGCACCGGGGAGCTGTTTTTT. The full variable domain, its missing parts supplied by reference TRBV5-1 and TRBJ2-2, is KAGVTQTPRYLIKTRGQQVTLSCSPISGHRSVSWYQQTPGQGLQFLFEYFSETQRNKGNFPGRFSGRQFSNSRSEMNVSTLELGDSALYLCASSGIASTGELFFGEGSRLTVL.

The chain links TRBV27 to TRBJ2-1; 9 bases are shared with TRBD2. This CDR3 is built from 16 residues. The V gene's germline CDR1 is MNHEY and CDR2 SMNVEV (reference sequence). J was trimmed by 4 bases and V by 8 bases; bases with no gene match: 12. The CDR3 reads CASYNVAGVLYNEQFF. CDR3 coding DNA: TGTGCCAGCTATAACGTAGCGGGGGTCCTTTACAATGAGCAGTTCTTC.

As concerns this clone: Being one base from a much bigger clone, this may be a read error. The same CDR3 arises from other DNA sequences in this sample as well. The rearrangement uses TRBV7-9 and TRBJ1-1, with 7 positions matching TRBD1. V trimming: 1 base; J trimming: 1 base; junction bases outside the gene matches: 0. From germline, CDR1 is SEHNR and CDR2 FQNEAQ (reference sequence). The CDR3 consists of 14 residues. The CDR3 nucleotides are TGTGCCAGCAGCTTAGAGGGGGCGAACACTGAAGCTTTCTTT. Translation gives CASSLEGANTEAFF.

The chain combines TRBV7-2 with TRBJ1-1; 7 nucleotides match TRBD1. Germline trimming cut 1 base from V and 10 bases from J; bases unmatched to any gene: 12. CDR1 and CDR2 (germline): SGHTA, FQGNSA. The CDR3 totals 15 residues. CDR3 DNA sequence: TGTGCCAGCAGCTTAGGAGACAGGGAAGGGTTCGTAGCTTTCTTT. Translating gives CASSLGDREGFVAFF.

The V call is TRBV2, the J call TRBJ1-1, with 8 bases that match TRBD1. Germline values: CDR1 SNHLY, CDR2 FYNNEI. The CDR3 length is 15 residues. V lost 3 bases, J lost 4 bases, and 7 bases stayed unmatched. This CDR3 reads CASSDPGRGLTEAFF. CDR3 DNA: TGTGCCAGCAGTGACCCGGGCAGGGGGCTCACTGAAGCTTTCTTT.

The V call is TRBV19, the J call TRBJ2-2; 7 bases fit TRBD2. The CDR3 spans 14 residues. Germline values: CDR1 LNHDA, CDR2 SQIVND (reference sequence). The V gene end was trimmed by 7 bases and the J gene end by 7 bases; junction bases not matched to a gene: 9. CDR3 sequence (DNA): TGTGCCAGTAACCCGGGGCTAGCGGTCGGGGAGCTGTTTTTT. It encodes CASNPGLAVGELFF.

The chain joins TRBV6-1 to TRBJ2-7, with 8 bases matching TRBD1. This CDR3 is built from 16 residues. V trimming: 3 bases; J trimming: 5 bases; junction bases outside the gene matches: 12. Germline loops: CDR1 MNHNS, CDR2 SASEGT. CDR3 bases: TGTGCCAGCAGTGAGAGTACAGGGGGAGGAAGGAACGAGCAGTACGTC. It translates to CASSESTGGGRNEQYV.

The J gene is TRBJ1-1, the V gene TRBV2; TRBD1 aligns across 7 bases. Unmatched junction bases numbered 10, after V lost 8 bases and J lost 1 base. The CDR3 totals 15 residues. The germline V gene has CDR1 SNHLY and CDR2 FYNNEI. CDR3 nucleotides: TGTGCCAGCGAACAACAGGGGCTAAAGAACACTGAAGCTTTCTTT. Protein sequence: CASEQQGLKNTEAFF.

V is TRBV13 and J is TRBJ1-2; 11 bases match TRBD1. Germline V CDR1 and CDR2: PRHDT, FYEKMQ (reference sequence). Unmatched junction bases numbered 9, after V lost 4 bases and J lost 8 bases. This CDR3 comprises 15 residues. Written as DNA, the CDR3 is TGTGCCAGCAGCTCGGACAGGGGGCTGTTGGAGGGCTACACCTTC. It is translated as CASSSDRGLLEGYTF.

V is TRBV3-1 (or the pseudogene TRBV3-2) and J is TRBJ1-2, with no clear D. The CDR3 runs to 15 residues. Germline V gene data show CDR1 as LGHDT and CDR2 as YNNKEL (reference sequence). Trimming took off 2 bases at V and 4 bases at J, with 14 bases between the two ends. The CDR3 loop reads CASSQTSGGSYGYTF. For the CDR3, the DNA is TGTGCCAGCAGCCAAACCTCAGGTGGAAGCTATGGCTACACCTTC.

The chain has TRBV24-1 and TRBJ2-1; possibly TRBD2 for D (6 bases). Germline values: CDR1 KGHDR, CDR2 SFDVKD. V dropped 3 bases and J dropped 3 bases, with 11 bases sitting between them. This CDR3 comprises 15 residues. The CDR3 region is CATSDRWTNYNEQFF. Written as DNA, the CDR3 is TGTGCCACCAGTGATCGCTGGACTAACTACAATGAGCAGTTCTTC.

The CDR3 is CASSQDPRPTDTQYF. The CDR3 DNA follows: TGCGCCAGCAGCCAAGATCCCAGGCCCACAGATACGCAGTATTTT. V usage is TRBV4-1 and J usage is TRBJ2-3, with unresolved D. The CDR3 is made up of 15 amino acids. Germline V gene sequence: CDR1 MGHRA, CDR2 YSYEKL. Trimming cost V 0 bases and J 2 bases, with 9 bases left between them.

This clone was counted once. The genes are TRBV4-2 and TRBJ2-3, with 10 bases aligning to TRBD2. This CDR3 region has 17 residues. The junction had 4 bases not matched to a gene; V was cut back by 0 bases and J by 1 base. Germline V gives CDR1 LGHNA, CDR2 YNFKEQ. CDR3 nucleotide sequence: TGTGCCAGCAGCCAAGAATTAGCGGGGGGTCGCACAGATACGCAGTATTTT. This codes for CASSQELAGGRTDTQYF.

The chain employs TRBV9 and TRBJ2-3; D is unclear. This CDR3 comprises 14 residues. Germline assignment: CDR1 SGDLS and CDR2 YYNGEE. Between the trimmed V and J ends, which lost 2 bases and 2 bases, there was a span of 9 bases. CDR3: CASSVSVYTDTQYF. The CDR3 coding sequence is TGTGCCAGCAGCGTGAGCGTCTACACAGATACGCAGTATTTT.

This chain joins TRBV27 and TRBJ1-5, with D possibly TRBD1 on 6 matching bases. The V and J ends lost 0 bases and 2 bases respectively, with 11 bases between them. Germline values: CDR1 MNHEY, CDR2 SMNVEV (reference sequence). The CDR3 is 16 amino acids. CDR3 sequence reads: CASSLSPQGRNQPQHF. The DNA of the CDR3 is TGTGCCAGCAGTTTATCACCTCAGGGGCGCAATCAGCCCCAGCATTTT.

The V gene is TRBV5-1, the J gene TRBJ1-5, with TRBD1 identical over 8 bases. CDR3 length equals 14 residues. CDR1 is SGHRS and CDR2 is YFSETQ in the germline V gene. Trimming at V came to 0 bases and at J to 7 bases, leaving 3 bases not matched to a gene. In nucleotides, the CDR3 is TGCGCCAGCAGCTTGGGTGGACAGGGACAGCCCCAGCATTTT. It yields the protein CASSLGGQGQPQHF.

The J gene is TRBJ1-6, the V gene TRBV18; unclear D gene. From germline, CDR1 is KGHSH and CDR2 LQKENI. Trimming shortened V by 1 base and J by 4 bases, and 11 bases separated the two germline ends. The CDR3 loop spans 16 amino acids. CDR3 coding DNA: TGTGCCAGCTCACCACGAGGTACACTGTATAATTCACCCCTCCACTTT. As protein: CASSPRGTLYNSPLHF.

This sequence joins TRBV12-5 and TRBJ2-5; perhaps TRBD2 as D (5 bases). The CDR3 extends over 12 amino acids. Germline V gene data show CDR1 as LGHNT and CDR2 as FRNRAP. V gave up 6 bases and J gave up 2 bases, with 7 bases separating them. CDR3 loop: CASGPGQETQYF. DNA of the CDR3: TGTGCTAGTGGGCCGGGACAAGAGACCCAGTACTTC.

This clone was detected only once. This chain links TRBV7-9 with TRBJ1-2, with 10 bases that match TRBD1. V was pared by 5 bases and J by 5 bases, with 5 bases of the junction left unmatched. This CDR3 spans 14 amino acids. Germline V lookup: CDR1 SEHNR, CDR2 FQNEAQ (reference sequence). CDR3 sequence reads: CASSAGTGVYGYTF. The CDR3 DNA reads TGTGCCAGCAGCGCTGGGACAGGGGTATATGGCTACACCTTC.

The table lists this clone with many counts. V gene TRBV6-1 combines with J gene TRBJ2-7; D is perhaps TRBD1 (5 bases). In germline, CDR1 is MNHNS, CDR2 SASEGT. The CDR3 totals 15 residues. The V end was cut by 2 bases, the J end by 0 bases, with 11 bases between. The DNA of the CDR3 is TGTGCCAGCAGTGAACGGCAAGACAGCTCCTACGAGCAGTACTTC. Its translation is CASSERQDSSYEQYF.

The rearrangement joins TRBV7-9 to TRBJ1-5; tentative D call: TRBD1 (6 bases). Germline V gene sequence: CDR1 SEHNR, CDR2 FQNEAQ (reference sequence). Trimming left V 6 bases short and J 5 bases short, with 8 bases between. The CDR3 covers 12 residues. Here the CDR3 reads CASRGGDQPQHF. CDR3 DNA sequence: TGTGCCAGCAGAGGGGGGGATCAGCCCCAGCATTTT. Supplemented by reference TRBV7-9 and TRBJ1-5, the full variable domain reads DTGVSQNPRHKITKRGQNVTFRCDPISEHNRLYWYRQTLGQGPEFLTYFQNEAQLEKSRLLSDRFSAERPKGSFSTLEIQRTEQGDSAMYLCASRGGDQPQHFGDGTRLSIL.

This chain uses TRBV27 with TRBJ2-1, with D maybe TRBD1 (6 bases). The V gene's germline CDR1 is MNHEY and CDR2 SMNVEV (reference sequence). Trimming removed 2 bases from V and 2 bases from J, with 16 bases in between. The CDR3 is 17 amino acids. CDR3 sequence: CASSLGLWGQTYNEQFF. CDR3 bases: TGTGCCAGCAGTTTAGGCTTGTGGGGGCAGACCTACAATGAGCAGTTCTTC.